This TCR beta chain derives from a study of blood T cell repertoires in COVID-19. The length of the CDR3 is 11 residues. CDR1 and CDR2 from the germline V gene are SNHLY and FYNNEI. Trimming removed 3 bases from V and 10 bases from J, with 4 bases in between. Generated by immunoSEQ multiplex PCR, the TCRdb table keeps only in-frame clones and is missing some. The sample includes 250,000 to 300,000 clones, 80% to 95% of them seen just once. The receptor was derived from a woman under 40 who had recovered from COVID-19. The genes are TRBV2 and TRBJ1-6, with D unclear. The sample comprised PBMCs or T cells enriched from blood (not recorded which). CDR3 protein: CASSDFSPLHF. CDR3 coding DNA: TGTGCCAGCAGTGACTTCTCACCCCTCCACTTT.